The T cell receptor (beta chain) described here comes from a study of cytomegalovirus exposure and HLA in healthy donors. Study-wide points: Cytomegalovirus association was listed for approximately 150 TCR beta chains. Apart from CMV serostatus, no immune exposure information was available.

13 Jbeta primers and 60 Vbeta primers were used for the PCR. Assay used: immunoSEQ multiplex PCR; TCRdb lists only in-frame clones, some missing. The table shows 200,000 to 250,000 clones, with around 83% occurring only once. In its sample, this clone was seen once. The antigen remains undetermined. The CDR3 length is 16 residues. V lost 6 bases to trimming and J lost 2 bases; unmatched junction nucleotides: 11. CDR1 is SQVTM and CDR2 is ANQGSEA in the germline V gene. This sequence was found in a woman between 40 and 50 years old in good health and CMV-seronegative. The sequenced sample consisted of PBMCs. The chain carries TRBV29-1 and TRBJ2-1; TRBD1 aligns across 9 bases. The CDR3 DNA sequence: TGCAGCGTCTGGCCCCCCGGGACAGGGACCTACAATGAGCAGTTCTTC. Its translation: CSVWPPGTGTYNEQFF.